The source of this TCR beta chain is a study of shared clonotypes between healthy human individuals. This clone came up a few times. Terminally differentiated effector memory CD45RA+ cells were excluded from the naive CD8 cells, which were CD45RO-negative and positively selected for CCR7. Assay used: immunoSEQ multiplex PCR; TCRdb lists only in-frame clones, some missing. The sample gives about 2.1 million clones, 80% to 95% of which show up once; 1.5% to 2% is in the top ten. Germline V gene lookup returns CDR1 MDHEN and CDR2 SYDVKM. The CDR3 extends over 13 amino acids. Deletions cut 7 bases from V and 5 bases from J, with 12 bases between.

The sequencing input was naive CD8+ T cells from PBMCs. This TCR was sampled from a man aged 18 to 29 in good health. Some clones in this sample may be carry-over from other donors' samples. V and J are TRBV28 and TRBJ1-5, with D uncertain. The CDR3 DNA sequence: TGTGCCAGCAAGAAAGGTTCCTATCAGCCCCAGCATTTT. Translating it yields CASKKGSYQPQHF.